A selection of T cell receptor beta chains follows, all from one sample in a study of Siglec-9 on CD8 T cells in melanoma. Assay: immunoSEQ multiplex PCR; the TCRdb copy retains only in-frame clones and omits some. Here the sample spans some 27,000 clones, roughly 80% being singletons. The sequenced sample consisted of Siglec-9- CD8+ T cells sorted from blood. The receptors were sampled from a human donor in good health. CDR3s include the opening cysteine and the closing phenylalanine or tryptophan. The D gene is left open where the match is weak. Clone size is given for some rows only: seen once, a few or many times, or a class if the clone is expanded.

clone_size	d_call	v_call	cdr3_length	j_call	cdr3_aa	cdr3_nt
-	TRBD2	TRBV9	15	TRBJ2-1	CASSVDGGGNNEQFF	TGTGCCAGCAGCGTAGATGGCGGGGGAAACAATGAGCAGTTCTTC
-	-	TRBV9	13	TRBJ2-2	CASSPGGTGELFF	TGTGCCAGCAGCCCCGGTGGGACCGGGGAGCTGTTTTTT
-	TRBD1	TRBV7-9	18	TRBJ2-7	CASSSTSFGTGLAYEQYF	TGTGCCAGCAGCTCTACCAGCTTTGGGACAGGGTTGGCCTACGAGCAGTACTTC
-	-	TRBV12-5	15	TRBJ1-1	CASGLEMRQNTEAFF	TGTGCTAGTGGTTTGGAAATGAGACAGAACACTGAAGCTTTCTTT
few	TRBD1	TRBV7-9	14	TRBJ1-3	CASSGTGLGNTIYF	TGTGCCAGCAGCGGGACAGGGTTGGGAAACACCATATATTTT
medium-sized	TRBD1	TRBV5-1	15	TRBJ1-1	CASNKEGAMNTEAFF	TGCGCCAGCAACAAGGAGGGGGCAATGAACACTGAAGCTTTCTTT
-	TRBD2	TRBV7-2	18	TRBJ2-1	CASSLAAGGGPSYNEQFF	TGTGCCAGCAGCTTAGCGGCCGGGGGAGGGCCTTCCTACAATGAGCAGTTCTTC
-	-	TRBV14	13	TRBJ1-1	CASSQGVGTEAFF	TGTGCCAGCAGCCAGGGGGTAGGGACTGAAGCTTTCTTT
few	-	TRBV9	13	TRBJ1-1	CASSVGRQDQAFF	TGTGCCAGCAGCGTAGGCCGACAAGACCAAGCTTTCTTT
-	TRBD2	TRBV11-2	18	TRBJ2-1	CASSPGLAGGSSYNEQFF	TGTGCCAGCAGTCCGGGACTAGCGGGGGGTAGCTCCTACAATGAGCAGTTCTTC
-	TRBD2	TRBV4-1	16	TRBJ2-3	CASSQEPSGGMDTQYF	TGCGCCAGCAGCCAAGAGCCCAGCGGGGGGATGGATACGCAGTATTTT
-	-	TRBV6-5	13	TRBJ1-2	CASSTPGYSGYTF	TGTGCCAGCAGTACCCCCGGATACAGTGGCTACACCTTC